This TCR beta chain is drawn from a study of CD8+ T cells in alopecia areata. Study-level information: Oral tofacitinib, 5 to 10 mg twice daily, was given in an open-label trial. Tofacitinib dosing lasted 6 to 18 months, which was then followed by 6 months off drug.

The V gene's germline CDR1 is SGHTA and CDR2 FQGNSA. The CDR3 covers 14 residues. Germline trimming cut 3 bases from V and 7 bases from J; bases unmatched to any gene: 6. Points on this clone: The antigen is unknown.

Researchers gathered lesional scalp punch biopsies and peripheral blood from patients with alopecia areata. Once RNA had been extracted, it was reverse transcribed into cDNA to act as the sequencing template. Repertoires were generated with immunoSEQ multiplex PCR, while TCRdb's copy carries only in-frame clones and drops some. The data show about 180,000 clones, over 55% seen once. Study-level points and caveats: Sequencing of scalp tissue also captures the resident alphabeta T cells of normal skin.

The chain carries TRBV7-2 and TRBJ1-5; TRBD1 matches 7 bases. This clonotype was obtained from a human donor with alopecia areata. The sample here was CD4+ T cells sorted from blood, taken at week 0. CDR3: CASSFDRASQPQHF. CDR3 nucleotides: TGTGCCAGCAGCTTTGACAGGGCATCGCAGCCCCAGCATTTT.